The 22 T cell receptor beta chains below come from one sample, sequenced in a study of shared clonotypes between healthy human individuals. Profiled with immunoSEQ multiplex PCR; TCRdb holds only in-frame clones, not every one. Seen here are roughly 650,000 clones, 95% to 98% observed once, and the top ten hold less than 0.065%. Source material: naive CD4+ T cells sorted from blood. Subset here: CD45RA+ positively selected. These receptors were taken from a woman aged 25 to 45 in good health.

The chain couples TRBV7-2 to TRBJ1-4, with D possibly being TRBD1 (6 bases). Trimming removed 5 bases from V and 3 bases from J, with 19 bases in between. The CDR3 covers 17 residues. Germline values: CDR1 SGHTA, CDR2 FQGNSA. This chain's CDR3 is CASSESPGGQSNEKLFF. Here the CDR3 DNA reads TGTGCCAGCAGCGAATCCCCCGGAGGACAGTCTAATGAAAAACTGTTTTTT.

The chain carries TRBV28 and TRBJ1-2; 10 nucleotides line up with TRBD1. This CDR3 region has 15 residues. The V and J ends lost 4 bases and 2 bases, in that order; junction bases with no gene match: 4. CDR1 and CDR2 (germline): MDHEN, SYDVKM. The CDR3 DNA follows: TGTGCCAGCAGTTCAGGACAGGGGGGAAACTATGGCTACACCTTC. Encoded protein: CASSSGQGGNYGYTF.

This chain uses TRBV7-8 with TRBJ2-2, with a tentative D call TRBD1 (6 bases). Germline V gene sequence: CDR1 SGHVS, CDR2 FQNEAQ. V was shortened by 1 base and J by 0 bases, with 15 bases between the two germline ends. The CDR3 is 18 residues long. The CDR3 reads CASSLVPDSHSNTGELFF. CDR3 DNA: TGTGCCAGCAGCTTAGTTCCGGACAGCCACTCGAACACCGGGGAGCTGTTTTTT.

The chain couples TRBV19 to TRBJ2-3; no definite D call. There are 15 residues in the CDR3. The germline V and J ends were trimmed by 5 bases and 0 bases, with 12 bases remaining between them. Germline CDR1 and CDR2: LNHDA and SQIVND (reference sequence). The CDR3 sequence is CASSDDFDSTDTQYF. The CDR3 nucleotides read TGTGCCAGTAGTGATGATTTTGATAGCACAGATACGCAGTATTTT.

The V gene is TRBV5-6, the J gene TRBJ2-7; 8 nucleotides line up with TRBD2. Germline CDR1 is SGHDT and CDR2 is YYEEEE. CDR3 size: 15 residues. The J segment lost 3 bases and the V segment lost 4 bases, leaving 9 bases of the junction unmatched. The CDR3 DNA sequence: TGTGCCAGCAGCACTACCGGGACTAGGAGCTACGAGCAGTACTTC. The encoded protein is CASSTTGTRSYEQYF.

This chain connects TRBV5-5 to TRBJ2-1, with 16 positions matching TRBD2. Germline-derived CDR1 and CDR2 are SGHKS and YYEKEE (reference sequence). The ends lost 4 bases at V and 2 bases at J; junction bases unmatched: 3. This CDR3 is built from 17 residues. The CDR3 DNA sequence: TGTGCCAGCAGCCTGGGACTAGCGGGAGGGACCTACAATGAGCAGTTCTTC. This sequence encodes CASSLGLAGGTYNEQFF.

As regards this clone: Within the sample, other DNA sequences also encode this same CDR3. The chain has TRBV28 and TRBJ2-3; the D is unclear. Trimming stripped 3 bases from V and 3 bases from J, with 7 bases between. This CDR3 region has 13 residues. Per the germline V gene, CDR1 is MDHEN and CDR2 is SYDVKM. Written as DNA, the CDR3 is TGTGCCAGCAGTTTCTTCGGAACAGATACGCAGTATTTT. This translates into CASSFFGTDTQYF.

The chain joins TRBV7-8 to TRBJ2-7; a possible D gene is TRBD2 (5 bases). CDR3 length equals 15 residues. CDR1 is SGHVS, CDR2 FQNEAQ, per germline. With 1 base removed from V and 6 bases from J, the gap between germline ends came to 16 bases. The CDR3 protein is CASSLDLGLAREQYF. CDR3 sequence (DNA): TGTGCCAGCAGCTTAGACTTAGGACTGGCCCGCGAGCAGTACTTC.

The V and J genes are TRBV14 and TRBJ2-5; TRBD2 matches 11 bases. The CDR3 covers 15 residues. Unmatched junction bases numbered 8, after V lost 6 bases and J lost 5 bases. CDR1 is SGHDN, CDR2 FVKESK, per germline. The CDR3 DNA is TGTGCCAGCAGGCCTACTAGCGGGAGCGGGGAGACCCAGTACTTC. As protein: CASRPTSGSGETQYF.

This chain joins TRBV7-9 and TRBJ2-7, with D perhaps TRBD1 (6 bases). Germline CDR1 SEHNR, CDR2 FQNEAQ (reference sequence). With 1 base removed from V and 11 bases from J, the gap between germline ends came to 15 bases. The CDR3 extends over 13 amino acids. The CDR3 bases are TGTGCCAGCAGCTTAGTGGGCAGGGGAGTGAAGTACTTC. It is translated as CASSLVGRGVKYF.

The J gene is TRBJ1-5, the V gene TRBV27, with TRBD1 matching over 7 bases. The CDR3 has 18 amino acids. Germline trimming cut 5 bases from V and 0 bases from J; bases unmatched to any gene: 13. The germline gives CDR1 MNHEY, CDR2 SMNVEV (reference sequence). The CDR3 bases are TGTGCCAGCAGTCGCAGGGGGATGAGTGGTTATAGCAATCAGCCCCAGCATTTT. Translation gives CASSRRGMSGYSNQPQHF.

This chain uses TRBV5-1 with TRBJ1-3; no firm D call. V lost 0 bases to trimming and J lost 1 base, with 11 bases between them. This CDR3 has 16 residues. From germline, CDR1 is SGHRS and CDR2 YFSETQ. CDR3 nucleotides: TGCGCCAGCAGCTTGGGGGAGACTGATTCTGGAAACACCATATATTTT. Encoded protein: CASSLGETDSGNTIYF. Full variable domain (rest looked up from reference TRBV5-1 and TRBJ1-3): KAGVTQTPRYLIKTRGQQVTLSCSPISGHRSVSWYQQTPGQGLQFLFEYFSETQRNKGNFPGRFSGRQFSNSRSEMNVSTLELGDSALYLCASSLGETDSGNTIYFGEGSWLTVV.

The gene calls are TRBV5-1 and TRBJ1-3; tentative D call: TRBD1 (5 bases). CDR3 length equals 13 residues. Germline assignment: CDR1 SGHRS and CDR2 YFSETQ. Deletions cut 5 bases from V and 8 bases from J, with 14 bases between. CDR3 sequence (DNA): TGCGCCAGCAGAACGGAAGGGGTTGACACCATATATTTT. The encoded protein is CASRTEGVDTIYF.

The CDR3 bases are TGCGCCAGTCGGGTAGCTGGGGCCAACGTCCTGACTTTC. It translates to CASRVAGANVLTF. The J gene is TRBJ2-6, the V gene TRBV10-2, with D unclear. The ends were cut back, 9 bases at V and 2 bases at J, with 8 bases in the middle. The length of the CDR3 is 13 residues. The germline V gene has CDR1 WSHSY and CDR2 SAAADI.

To note about this clone: The sample has other DNA sequences that encode this CDR3 too. The gene calls are TRBV7-9 and TRBJ2-2; D unresolved. This CDR3 has 13 residues. Germline loops: CDR1 SEHNR, CDR2 FQNEAQ (reference sequence). Trimming pared 2 bases from V and 4 bases from J, leaving 5 bases between. Written as DNA, the CDR3 is TGTGCCAGCAGCTTAACTTCCACCGGGGAGCTGTTTTTT. Amino acids: CASSLTSTGELFF.

This clone was found once. The chain employs TRBV20-1 and TRBJ2-1; no firm D call. This CDR3 has 11 amino acids. V gave up 3 bases and J gave up 7 bases, with 7 bases separating them. The germline V gene encodes CDR1 DFQATT and CDR2 SNEGSKA (reference sequence). For the CDR3, the DNA is TGCAGTGCTAGGGGCACGAATGAGCAGTTCTTC. Translating gives CSARGTNEQFF.

The chain joins TRBV4-1 to TRBJ2-2; D remains unclear. V shed 1 base and J shed 0 bases, with 12 bases lying between them. Germline V lookup: CDR1 MGHRA, CDR2 YSYEKL. This CDR3 has 17 amino acids. The CDR3 DNA follows: TGCGCCAGCAGCCAAGTAGTCGGTCCTCCGAACACCGGGGAGCTGTTTTTT. This gives the protein CASSQVVGPPNTGELFF.

This clone was detected only a few times. The chain links TRBV10-2 to TRBJ2-3; 7 nucleotides agree with TRBD2. V trimming: 4 bases; J trimming: 3 bases; junction bases outside the gene matches: 4. Germline V gene lookup returns CDR1 WSHSY and CDR2 SAAADI. The CDR3 length is 14 residues. The CDR3: CASSVLLATDTQYF. In DNA, the CDR3 is TGCGCCAGCAGTGTATTACTAGCGACAGATACGCAGTATTTT.

CDR3 amino acids: CASSFSGGGEQYF. The CDR3 bases are TGTGCCAGCAGTTTTAGCGGGGGCGGCGAGCAGTACTTC. The rearrangement links TRBV27 to TRBJ2-5, with 9 bases fitting TRBD2. The assigned J gene may be wrong: the sequence end matches TRBJ2-7 better. This CDR3 spans 13 amino acids. Germline CDR1 and CDR2: MNHEY and SMNVEV (reference sequence).

CDR3 loop: CASSEVGGLGGEETQYF. CDR3 sequence (DNA): TGTGCCAGCAGTGAAGTCGGGGGACTAGGAGGGGAAGAGACCCAGTACTTC. The chain uses TRBV2 and TRBJ2-5; 8 positions match TRBD2. The CDR3 has 17 residues. CDR1 and CDR2 (germline): SNHLY, FYNNEI. V lost 1 base and J lost 3; bases outside the gene matches: 10.

The chain joins TRBV28 to TRBJ1-2, with 9 bases identical to TRBD1. Germline V gene sequence: CDR1 MDHEN, CDR2 SYDVKM. The CDR3 totals 14 residues. V shed 3 bases, J shed 4 bases, and the junction held 3 bases outside the gene matches. The CDR3 DNA is TGTGCCAGCAGTTTTGGACAGGGGTTCTATGGCTACACCTTC. It is translated as CASSFGQGFYGYTF.

This chain uses TRBV6-1 with TRBJ1-1, with D possibly being TRBD1 (5 bases). Germline V gene lookup returns CDR1 MNHNS and CDR2 SASEGT. The CDR3 runs to 12 residues. V was clipped by 8 bases and J by 2 bases, with 9 bases between them. The CDR3 protein is CASGGTNTEAFF. In DNA form, the CDR3 reads TGTGCCAGCGGGGGGACCAACACTGAAGCTTTCTTT.